These 8 T cell receptor beta chains were all obtained from the same sample, sequenced in a study of Ad26.COV2.S vaccination and SARS-CoV-2 variants. Repertoires were generated with immunoSEQ multiplex PCR, while TCRdb's copy carries only in-frame clones and drops some. This table holds about 320,000 clones, more than 70% found once. The treatment was: approximately 18 received Ad26.COV2.S at low or high dose, single or two shots; 5 received placebo; per-sample allocation not given. Specimens were obtained on day 63 following the first vaccine or placebo injection. The material was peripheral blood, obtained in a trial of Ad26.COV2.S vaccine versus placebo. These receptor sequences come from a person aged 18 to 59 who received the Ad26.COV2.S COVID-19 vaccine or a placebo.

This chain's CDR3 is CAISRGGQMNTEAFF. CDR3 sequence (DNA): TGTGCCATCAGCCGGGGGGGACAGATGAACACTGAAGCTTTCTTT. The gene calls are TRBV10-3 and TRBJ1-1, with 7 bases aligning to TRBD1. Germline V gene data show CDR1 as ENHRY and CDR2 as SYGVKD. The CDR3 has 15 amino acids. V lost 6 bases, J lost 0 bases, and 7 bases stayed unmatched.

This clone has only a few counts. The sample carries other DNA sequences with the same CDR3. The gene calls are TRBV12-3 or TRBV12-4 and TRBJ1-2; no clear D. V was pared by 3 bases and J by 5 bases, with 4 bases between. This CDR3 has 11 residues. CDR3 nucleotide sequence: TGTGCCAGCAGTTTTGGATATGGCTACACCTTC. This translates into CASSFGYGYTF.

This chain uses TRBV4-2 with TRBJ1-2; perhaps TRBD1 as D (6 bases). V shed 1 base and J shed 2 bases, with 8 bases lying between them. The CDR3 consists of 14 residues. In germline, CDR1 is LGHNA, CDR2 YNFKEQ. As DNA, the CDR3 is TGTGCCAGCAGCCAAGCAGGACAGAACTATGGCTACACCTTC. This gives the protein CASSQAGQNYGYTF.

The chain employs TRBV7-2 and TRBJ1-2, with D possibly matching TRBD1 (6 bases). Looked up from germline, CDR1 is SGHTA and CDR2 is FQGNSA. V was clipped by 2 bases and J by 8 bases, with 12 bases between them. The CDR3 runs to 13 residues. The CDR3 is CASSLYRDNGYTF. The CDR3 nucleotides read TGTGCCAGCAGCTTATATAGGGACAACGGCTACACCTTC.

The rearrangement links TRBV29-1 to TRBJ1-5, with 7 nucleotides matching TRBD1. V gave up 2 bases and J gave up 4 bases; unmatched junction bases: 5. The CDR3 runs 14 residues. CDR1 SQVTM and CDR2 ANQGSEA come from the germline V gene. CDR3 region: CSVEKGTANQPQHF. The CDR3 bases are TGCAGCGTTGAAAAAGGGACAGCTAATCAGCCCCAGCATTTT.

The rearrangement links TRBV23-1 to TRBJ1-5; 11 bases fit TRBD1. TRBV23-1 is an open reading frame, and its role is uncertain. The J segment lost 2 bases and the V segment lost 6 bases, leaving 15 bases of the junction unmatched. This CDR3 has 19 amino acids. In DNA, the CDR3 is TGCGCCAGCAGCCTCAGCTGGGACAGGGGGAGTAGGGGCAATCAGCCCCAGCATTTT. Translated, it gives CASSLSWDRGSRGNQPQHF.

The V and J genes are TRBV5-1 and TRBJ1-1; TRBD1 might be the D (6 bases). The CDR3 runs to 13 residues. The germline CDR1 and CDR2 sequences are SGHRS and YFSETQ. Trimming took 0 bases from V and 5 from J, leaving 8 bases between them. CDR3 in DNA: TGCGCCAGCAGCTTGGGAGGGGGGACTGAAGCTTTCTTT. Translated, it gives CASSLGGGTEAFF.

The genes are TRBV4-2 and TRBJ2-7; possibly TRBD1 for D (5 bases). Per germline, CDR1 LGHNA and CDR2 YNFKEQ. V gave up 0 bases and J gave up 3 bases, with 12 bases separating them. The CDR3 extends over 15 amino acids. DNA of the CDR3: TGTGCCAGCAGCCAAGAGGAACAGGCGAGCTACGAGCAGTACTTC. Encoded protein: CASSQEEQASYEQYF.